This T cell receptor (beta chain) was retrieved from a study of cytomegalovirus exposure and HLA in healthy donors. General study points: Later analysis reportedly placed an Asian-associated ancestry cluster below the roughly 680-donor mean in N-insertions.

PCR was performed using 60 Vbeta and 13 Jbeta primers. The protocol was immunoSEQ multiplex PCR, while the TCRdb copy is restricted to in-frame clones and leaves out a portion. The table shows approximately 210,000 clones, with roughly 82% occurring only once. On this clone itself: What it binds is not known.

The CDR3 contains 14 residues. Germline values: CDR1 MNHNY, CDR2 SVGAGI (reference sequence). Trimming took off 7 bases at V and 3 bases at J, with 12 bases between the two ends. Sequences were obtained from PBMCs. This sequence was found in a middle-aged man in good health and CMV-seropositive. The chain links TRBV6-6 to TRBJ2-2, with D perhaps matching TRBD2 (6 bases). CDR3 in DNA: TGTGCCAGCATTGGGGGGTGGGACACCGGGGAGCTGTTTTTT. Its translation is CASIGGWDTGELFF.